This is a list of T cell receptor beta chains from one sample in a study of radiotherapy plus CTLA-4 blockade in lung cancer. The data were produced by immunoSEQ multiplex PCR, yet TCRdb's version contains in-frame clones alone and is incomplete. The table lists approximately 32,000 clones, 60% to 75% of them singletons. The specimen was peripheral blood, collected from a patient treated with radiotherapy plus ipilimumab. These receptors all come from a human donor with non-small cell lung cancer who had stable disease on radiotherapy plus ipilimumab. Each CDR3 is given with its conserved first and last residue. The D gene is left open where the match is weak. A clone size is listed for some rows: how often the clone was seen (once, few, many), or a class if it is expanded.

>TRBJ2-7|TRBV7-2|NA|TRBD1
CASSSGTGWTYEQYF
TGTGCCAGCAGCTCAGGGACAGGGTGGACCTACGAGCAGTACTTC
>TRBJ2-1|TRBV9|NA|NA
CASRVGLGSPSAEQFF
TGTGCCAGCAGAGTCGGGTTGGGGTCCCCGTCCGCTGAGCAGTTCTTC
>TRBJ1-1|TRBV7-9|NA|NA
CASSPSTNTEAFF
TGTGCCAGCAGCCCATCGACCAACACTGAAGCTTTCTTT
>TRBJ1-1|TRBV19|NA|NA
CASSQIGQFEAFF
TGTGCCAGTAGTCAAATCGGGCAGTTTGAAGCTTTCTTT
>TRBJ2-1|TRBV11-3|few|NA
CASSSGGYNEQFF
TGTGCCAGCAGCTCAGGGGGGTACAATGAGCAGTTCTTC
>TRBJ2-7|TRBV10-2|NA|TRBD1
CASSGRDRGYEQYF
TGCGCCAGCAGTGGCCGGGACAGAGGCTACGAGCAGTACTTC
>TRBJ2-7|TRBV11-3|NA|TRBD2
CASSHTGTSGYEQYF
TGTGCCAGCAGCCATACCGGGACTAGCGGCTACGAGCAGTACTTC
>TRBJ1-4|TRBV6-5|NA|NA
CAGRAENEKLFF
TGTGCCGGGCGGGCCGAGAATGAAAAACTGTTTTTT
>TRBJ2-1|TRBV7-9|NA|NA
CASSLPLSSYNEQFF
TGTGCCAGCAGCTTACCGCTGAGCTCCTACAATGAGCAGTTCTTC
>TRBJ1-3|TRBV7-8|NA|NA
CASSNMGRRSGNTIYF
TGTGCCAGCAGCAACATGGGGCGGCGCTCTGGAAACACCATATATTTT
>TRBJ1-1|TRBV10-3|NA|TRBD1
CAISDGGTGRNTEAFF
TGTGCCATCAGTGACGGAGGGACAGGAAGAAACACTGAAGCTTTCTTT
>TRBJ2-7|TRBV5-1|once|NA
CASSLTGSYEQYF
TGCGCCAGCAGCTTAACCGGCTCCTACGAGCAGTACTTC
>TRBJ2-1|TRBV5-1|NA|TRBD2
CASSLEVSGSGNEQFF
TGCGCCAGCAGCTTGGAGGTTAGCGGGAGCGGTAATGAGCAGTTCTTC
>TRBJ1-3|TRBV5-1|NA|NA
CASSLALEKGKSGNTIYF
TGCGCCAGCAGTTTGGCCCTCGAAAAGGGGAAGTCTGGAAACACCATATATTTT
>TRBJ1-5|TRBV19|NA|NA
CASSIRLYSNQPQHF
TGTGCCAGTAGTATTCGACTATATAGCAATCAGCCCCAGCATTTT
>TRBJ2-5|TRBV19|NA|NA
CASSSRILETQYF
TGTGCCAGTAGTTCAAGGATCCTGGAGACCCAGTACTTC